This T cell receptor (beta chain) was obtained from a study of blood T cell repertoires in COVID-19. The repertoire was sequenced with immunoSEQ multiplex PCR; TCRdb's copy has only in-frame clones and lacks some. The sample has about 300,000 clones, approximately 86% seen once. Germline lookup yields CDR1 LNHDA and CDR2 SQIVND (reference sequence). This CDR3 has 15 amino acids. With V trimmed by 9 bases and J by 2 bases, 12 bases remained unmatched. This chain uses TRBV19 with TRBJ1-2; 7 bases map to TRBD1. This TCR came from a man younger than 35 with active or convalescent COVID-19. The material sequenced was peripheral blood. CDR3 in DNA: TGTGCCAGCCAGAGTCCAGGGACAGCCAACTATGGCTACACCTTC. Its protein product is CASQSPGTANYGYTF.